Sequencing of this T cell receptor beta chain was carried out in a study of cytomegalovirus exposure and HLA in healthy donors. Study results and caveats: In vitro checks showed that a few CMV-associated chains really do target CMV antigens.

With regard to this clone: The antigen is unknown.

With 60 Vbeta and 13 Jbeta primers, the PCR was carried out. Sequencing was performed with immunoSEQ multiplex PCR; in TCRdb, only in-frame clones are kept and a portion is missing. The table has more than 90,000 clones, around 81% seen once; the top ten hold approximately 4%. Deletions cut 6 bases from V and 9 bases from J, with 12 bases between. The CDR3 covers 12 residues. Germline values: CDR1 MNHEY, CDR2 SMNVEV (reference sequence). The sample taken for sequencing was PBMCs. V and J are TRBV27 and TRBJ2-1; a possible D gene is TRBD2 (6 bases). The sequence came from a woman in her 70s in good health and CMV-seropositive. DNA of the CDR3: TGTGCCAGCAGGGCCGCGGGGCCTGAGCAGTTCTTC. It codes for CASRAAGPEQFF.